The rows below give T cell receptor beta chains drawn from one sample of a study of blood T cell repertoires in COVID-19. TCRdb's copy holds only in-frame clones and misses some; the assay was immunoSEQ multiplex PCR. The sample contains just under 90,000 clones, about 78% of which appear only once. The material sequenced was peripheral blood. The source of these receptors is a woman older than 75 with acute or convalescent COVID-19. Both conserved end residues are part of each CDR3. The D gene is left open where the match is weak. Clone size is shown for a subset of rows, as once, few, many or a class of expanded clone.

abundance: NA; v_gene: TRBV10-3; d_gene: NA; j_gene: TRBJ1-1; CDR3aa: CAISRQALSAGEAFF; CDR3nt: TGTGCCATCAGTCGACAGGCCCTCTCGGCAGGTGAAGCTTTCTTT
abundance: NA; v_gene: TRBV2; d_gene: NA; j_gene: TRBJ2-2; CDR3aa: CASREGGGDANTGELFF; CDR3nt: TGTGCCAGCAGGGAAGGGGGAGGGGACGCGAACACCGGGGAGCTGTTTTTT
abundance: NA; v_gene: TRBV6-2/TRBV6-3; d_gene: TRBD1; j_gene: TRBJ1-2; CDR3aa: CASSPDVGGNGYTF; CDR3nt: TGTGCCAGCAGCCCTGATGTAGGGGGCAATGGCTACACCTTC
abundance: few; v_gene: TRBV11-2; d_gene: NA; j_gene: TRBJ1-3; CDR3aa: CASSLRTDLNTIYF; CDR3nt: TGTGCCAGCAGCCTCCGGACAGATCTAAACACCATATATTTT
abundance: NA; v_gene: TRBV5-1; d_gene: NA; j_gene: TRBJ1-1; CDR3aa: CASSYQGQGGAFF; CDR3nt: TGCGCCAGCAGCTATCAGGGGCAAGGCGGAGCTTTCTTT
abundance: NA; v_gene: TRBV10-3; d_gene: TRBD2; j_gene: TRBJ2-7; CDR3aa: CAISGGGHEQYF; CDR3nt: TGTGCCATCAGTGGGGGAGGGCACGAGCAGTACTTC
abundance: NA; v_gene: TRBV6-5; d_gene: NA; j_gene: TRBJ1-4; CDR3aa: CASSYRGLNEKLFF; CDR3nt: TGTGCCAGCAGTTACAGGGGCCTTAATGAAAAACTGTTTTTT
abundance: NA; v_gene: TRBV5-1; d_gene: TRBD1; j_gene: TRBJ2-6; CDR3aa: CASSLRSTGPSGANVLTF; CDR3nt: TGCGCCAGCAGCTTGCGATCGACAGGGCCCTCTGGGGCCAACGTCCTGACTTTC
abundance: NA; v_gene: TRBV6-5; d_gene: NA; j_gene: TRBJ1-2; CDR3aa: CASSLDSAYGYTF; CDR3nt: TGTGCCAGCAGTCTGGACAGCGCCTATGGCTACACCTTC
abundance: NA; v_gene: TRBV2; d_gene: TRBD2; j_gene: TRBJ2-5; CDR3aa: CASSWGGEETQYF; CDR3nt: TGTGCCAGCAGTTGGGGGGGGGAGGAGACCCAGTACTTC
abundance: many; v_gene: TRBV9; d_gene: TRBD2; j_gene: TRBJ2-2; CDR3aa: CASSVAAGGPSSGELFF; CDR3nt: TGTGCCAGCAGCGTCGCGGCGGGGGGGCCGTCATCCGGGGAGCTGTTTTTT
abundance: NA; v_gene: TRBV5-6; d_gene: TRBD2; j_gene: TRBJ2-5; CDR3aa: CASSRAGREYQETQYF; CDR3nt: TGTGCCAGCAGCAGAGCGGGACGAGAGTATCAAGAGACCCAGTACTTC
abundance: NA; v_gene: TRBV5-1; d_gene: NA; j_gene: TRBJ1-1; CDR3aa: CASSFQSNTEAFF; CDR3nt: TGCGCCAGCAGCTTTCAGTCGAACACTGAAGCTTTCTTT
abundance: NA; v_gene: TRBV28; d_gene: NA; j_gene: TRBJ1-4; CDR3aa: CASSTGPYNEKLFF; CDR3nt: TGTGCCAGCAGTACAGGGCCCTATAATGAAAAACTGTTTTTT
abundance: NA; v_gene: TRBV25-1; d_gene: TRBD2; j_gene: TRBJ2-3; CDR3aa: CASRAGGGASTDTQYF; CDR3nt: TGTGCCAGCCGGGCGGGAGGGGGAGCTAGCACAGATACGCAGTATTTT
abundance: few; v_gene: TRBV6-5; d_gene: TRBD1; j_gene: TRBJ2-7; CDR3aa: CASHGAGGRNEQYF; CDR3nt: TGTGCCTCGCACGGGGCAGGGGGCCGAAACGAGCAGTACTTC
abundance: NA; v_gene: TRBV27; d_gene: NA; j_gene: TRBJ1-1; CDR3aa: CASSSRSLYLSYTEAFF; CDR3nt: TGTGCCAGCAGTTCCAGGTCATTGTACCTCTCGTACACTGAAGCTTTCTTT
abundance: NA; v_gene: TRBV5-1; d_gene: TRBD1; j_gene: TRBJ1-4; CDR3aa: CASSLAGQGEKLFF; CDR3nt: TGCGCCAGCAGCTTGGCCGGACAGGGGGAAAAACTGTTTTTT
abundance: few; v_gene: TRBV2; d_gene: NA; j_gene: TRBJ1-4; CDR3aa: CASSGTGEKLFF; CDR3nt: TGTGCCAGCAGTGGCACCGGTGAAAAACTGTTTTTT
abundance: few; v_gene: TRBV7-6; d_gene: NA; j_gene: TRBJ2-5; CDR3aa: CASSLEQGFGETQYF; CDR3nt: TGTGCCAGCAGCTTAGAACAGGGATTCGGGGAGACCCAGTACTTC
abundance: NA; v_gene: TRBV29-1; d_gene: NA; j_gene: TRBJ1-1; CDR3aa: CSVDPHVGRTEAFF; CDR3nt: TGCAGCGTTGATCCACACGTGGGGAGAACTGAAGCTTTCTTT
abundance: NA; v_gene: TRBV7-9; d_gene: TRBD2; j_gene: TRBJ2-3; CDR3aa: CASSLRAGATIHTDTQYF; CDR3nt: TGTGCCAGCAGCTTACGAGCGGGGGCCACAATTCACACAGATACGCAGTATTTT
abundance: NA; v_gene: TRBV4-1; d_gene: NA; j_gene: TRBJ2-1; CDR3aa: CASSHTGEQFF; CDR3nt: TGCGCCAGCAGCCACACGGGTGAGCAGTTCTTC
abundance: NA; v_gene: TRBV4-1; d_gene: NA; j_gene: TRBJ2-5; CDR3aa: CASSRRASGETQYF; CDR3nt: TGCGCCAGCAGCCGGAGGGCTAGTGGGGAGACCCAGTACTTC
abundance: once; v_gene: TRBV15; d_gene: TRBD1; j_gene: TRBJ1-2; CDR3aa: CATSRSGTVGYTF; CDR3nt: TGTGCCACCAGCAGGTCCGGGACAGTAGGCTACACCTTC
abundance: NA; v_gene: TRBV7-2; d_gene: NA; j_gene: TRBJ1-5; CDR3aa: CASSPYYSNQPQHF; CDR3nt: TGTGCCAGCAGCCCCTATTATAGCAATCAGCCCCAGCATTTT
abundance: NA; v_gene: TRBV4-2; d_gene: NA; j_gene: TRBJ1-2; CDR3aa: CASSQDQGLGYTF; CDR3nt: TGTGCCAGCAGCCAAGATCAGGGGCTTGGCTACACCTTC
abundance: NA; v_gene: TRBV18; d_gene: TRBD2; j_gene: TRBJ2-3; CDR3aa: CASSPPTSGVSQAQYF; CDR3nt: TGTGCCAGCTCACCACCGACTAGCGGGGTGTCCCAGGCGCAGTATTTT
abundance: once; v_gene: TRBV5-5; d_gene: TRBD1; j_gene: TRBJ1-4; CDR3aa: CASSRGQIHEKLFF; CDR3nt: TGTGCCAGCAGCCGGGGACAGATTCATGAAAAACTGTTTTTT
abundance: NA; v_gene: TRBV15; d_gene: TRBD1; j_gene: TRBJ1-3; CDR3aa: CATSKGQVSSGNTIYF; CDR3nt: TGTGCCACCAGCAAGGGACAGGTATCCTCTGGAAACACCATATATTTT
abundance: NA; v_gene: TRBV5-6; d_gene: NA; j_gene: TRBJ1-5; CDR3aa: CASSLGQVNQPQHF; CDR3nt: TGTGCCAGCAGCTTGGGGCAGGTAAATCAGCCCCAGCATTTT
abundance: few; v_gene: TRBV18; d_gene: TRBD1; j_gene: TRBJ1-4; CDR3aa: CASSPRTGDNEKLFF; CDR3nt: TGTGCCAGCTCACCGCGGACAGGGGATAATGAAAAACTGTTTTTT
abundance: NA; v_gene: TRBV24-1; d_gene: TRBD1; j_gene: TRBJ1-2; CDR3aa: CATWDRVGGYTF; CDR3nt: TGTGCCACTTGGGACAGGGTCGGTGGCTACACCTTC
abundance: NA; v_gene: TRBV27; d_gene: NA; j_gene: TRBJ1-1; CDR3aa: CASSLSGADTEAFF; CDR3nt: TGTGCCAGCAGTTTAAGCGGGGCGGACACTGAAGCTTTCTTT
abundance: NA; v_gene: TRBV19; d_gene: NA; j_gene: TRBJ1-1; CDR3aa: CASSLRPGQNTEAFF; CDR3nt: TGTGCCAGTAGTCTTAGACCGGGACAGAACACTGAAGCTTTCTTT
abundance: few; v_gene: TRBV10-3; d_gene: NA; j_gene: TRBJ1-2; CDR3aa: CAISESMGHLHTF; CDR3nt: TGTGCCATCAGTGAGTCAATGGGCCACCTCCACACCTTC
abundance: NA; v_gene: TRBV20-1; d_gene: NA; j_gene: TRBJ1-1; CDR3aa: CTADKNTEAFF; CDR3nt: TGCACCGCCGACAAGAACACTGAAGCTTTCTTT
abundance: NA; v_gene: TRBV3-1/TRBV3-2; d_gene: TRBD1; j_gene: TRBJ2-7; CDR3aa: CASRRTGDYEQYF; CDR3nt: TGTGCCAGCCGTCGGACAGGGGACTACGAGCAGTACTTC
abundance: NA; v_gene: TRBV2; d_gene: TRBD1; j_gene: TRBJ2-5; CDR3aa: CASSEGTGSLPQYF; CDR3nt: TGTGCCAGCAGTGAAGGGACAGGGTCCCTTCCCCAGTACTTC
abundance: NA; v_gene: TRBV10-3; d_gene: TRBD1; j_gene: TRBJ1-4; CDR3aa: CAISELADRINEKLFF; CDR3nt: TGTGCCATCAGTGAGTTAGCGGACAGGATAAATGAAAAACTGTTTTTT
abundance: NA; v_gene: TRBV7-3; d_gene: NA; j_gene: TRBJ2-5; CDR3aa: CASSLGLAETQYF; CDR3nt: TGTGCCAGCAGCTTAGGGCTAGCGGAGACCCAGTACTTC
abundance: few; v_gene: TRBV4-3; d_gene: TRBD1; j_gene: TRBJ1-4; CDR3aa: CASSQQPGQRFATNEKLFF; CDR3nt: TGCGCCAGCAGCCAACAACCGGGACAGAGATTTGCAACTAATGAAAAACTGTTTTTT
abundance: NA; v_gene: TRBV19; d_gene: TRBD1; j_gene: TRBJ1-4; CDR3aa: CASTGTGSDREKLFF; CDR3nt: TGTGCCAGTACCGGGACAGGGTCCGATCGAGAAAAACTGTTTTTT
abundance: NA; v_gene: TRBV11-2; d_gene: TRBD2; j_gene: TRBJ2-3; CDR3aa: CASSLFGLAGVFTDTQYF; CDR3nt: TGTGCCAGCAGCTTATTTGGACTAGCGGGGGTGTTCACAGATACGCAGTATTTT
abundance: once; v_gene: TRBV19; d_gene: TRBD1; j_gene: TRBJ1-1; CDR3aa: CASSIPGQGRNTEAFF; CDR3nt: TGTGCCAGTAGTATTCCGGGACAGGGTAGAAACACTGAAGCTTTCTTT
abundance: NA; v_gene: TRBV7-2; d_gene: NA; j_gene: TRBJ2-1; CDR3aa: CASSLLGGSGFSYNEQFF; CDR3nt: TGTGCCAGCAGCTTATTGGGGGGTTCTGGGTTTTCCTACAATGAGCAGTTCTTC
abundance: NA; v_gene: TRBV15; d_gene: NA; j_gene: TRBJ1-2; CDR3aa: CATSTRSPSNYGYTF; CDR3nt: TGTGCCACCAGCACCAGGTCCCCTTCTAACTATGGCTACACCTTC
abundance: few; v_gene: TRBV7-2; d_gene: NA; j_gene: TRBJ1-2; CDR3aa: CASSLYLGGQDYGYTF; CDR3nt: TGTGCCAGCAGCTTATACTTGGGGGGGCAAGACTATGGCTACACCTTC
abundance: NA; v_gene: TRBV6-4; d_gene: NA; j_gene: TRBJ1-2; CDR3aa: CASSDSGGYGYTF; CDR3nt: TGTGCCAGCAGTGACTCAGGCGGTTATGGCTACACCTTC
abundance: NA; v_gene: TRBV12-3/TRBV12-4; d_gene: NA; j_gene: TRBJ2-2; CDR3aa: CASRPPGTGELFF; CDR3nt: TGTGCCAGCAGGCCACCAGGGACCGGGGAGCTGTTTTTT
abundance: NA; v_gene: TRBV14; d_gene: NA; j_gene: TRBJ2-7; CDR3aa: CASSPVWGLGYEQYF; CDR3nt: TGTGCCAGCAGCCCCGTTTGGGGCCTTGGGTACGAGCAGTACTTC
abundance: NA; v_gene: TRBV5-1; d_gene: NA; j_gene: TRBJ1-4; CDR3aa: CASSLSGTSHEKLFF; CDR3nt: TGCGCCAGCAGCCTCTCCGGGACATCGCATGAAAAACTGTTTTTT
abundance: NA; v_gene: TRBV27; d_gene: TRBD2; j_gene: TRBJ2-3; CDR3aa: CASRPLAGVLDTQYF; CDR3nt: TGTGCCAGCAGGCCCCTAGCGGGGGTTTTAGATACGCAGTATTTT
abundance: few; v_gene: TRBV7-2; d_gene: TRBD1; j_gene: TRBJ1-2; CDR3aa: CASSSRTGGAGDGYTF; CDR3nt: TGTGCCAGCAGCTCGAGGACAGGGGGCGCAGGTGATGGCTACACCTTC
abundance: NA; v_gene: TRBV5-6; d_gene: TRBD1; j_gene: TRBJ1-2; CDR3aa: CASSLAAPGQGYGYTF; CDR3nt: TGTGCCAGCAGCTTGGCTGCCCCGGGACAGGGGTATGGCTACACCTTC